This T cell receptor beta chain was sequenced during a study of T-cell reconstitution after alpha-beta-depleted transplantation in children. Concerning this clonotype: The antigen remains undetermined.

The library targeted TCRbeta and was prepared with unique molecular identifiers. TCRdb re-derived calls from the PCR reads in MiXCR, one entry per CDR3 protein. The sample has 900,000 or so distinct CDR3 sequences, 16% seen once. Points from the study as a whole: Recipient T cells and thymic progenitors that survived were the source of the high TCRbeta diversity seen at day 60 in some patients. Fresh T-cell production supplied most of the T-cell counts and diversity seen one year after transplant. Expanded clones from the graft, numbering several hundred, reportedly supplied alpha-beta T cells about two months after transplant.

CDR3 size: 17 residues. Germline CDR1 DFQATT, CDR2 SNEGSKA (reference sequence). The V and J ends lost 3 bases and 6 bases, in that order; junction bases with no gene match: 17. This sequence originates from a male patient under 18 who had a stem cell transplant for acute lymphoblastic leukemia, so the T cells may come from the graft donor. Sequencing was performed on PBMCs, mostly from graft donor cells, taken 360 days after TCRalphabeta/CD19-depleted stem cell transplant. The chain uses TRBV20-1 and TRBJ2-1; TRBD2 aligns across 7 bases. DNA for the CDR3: TGCAGTGCTAGGTCTCCTATACGCGGGAGTAGGGTCAATGAGCAGTTCTTC. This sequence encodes CSARSPIRGSRVNEQFF.